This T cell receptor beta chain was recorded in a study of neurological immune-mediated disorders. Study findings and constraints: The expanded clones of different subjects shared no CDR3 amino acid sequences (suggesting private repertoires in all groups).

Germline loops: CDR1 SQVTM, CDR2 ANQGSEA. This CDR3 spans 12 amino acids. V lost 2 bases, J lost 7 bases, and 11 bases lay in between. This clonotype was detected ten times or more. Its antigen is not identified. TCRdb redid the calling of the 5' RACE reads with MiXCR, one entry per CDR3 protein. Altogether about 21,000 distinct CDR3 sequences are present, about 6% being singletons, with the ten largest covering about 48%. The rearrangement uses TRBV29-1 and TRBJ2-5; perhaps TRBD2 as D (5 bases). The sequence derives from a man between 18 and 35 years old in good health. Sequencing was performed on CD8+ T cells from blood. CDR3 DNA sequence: TGCAGCGTTGAAAAAGGAGGCTGGACCCAGTACTTC. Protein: CSVEKGGWTQYF.